The 31 T cell receptor beta chains below come from one sample, sequenced in a study of blood T cell repertoires in COVID-19. The repertoire was sequenced with immunoSEQ multiplex PCR; TCRdb's copy has only in-frame clones and lacks some. This sample has 59,000 or so clones; approximately 91% occur once, and the top ten carry 1.6%. Sequencing was carried out using peripheral blood. These receptors came from a human donor in a cohort sampled during active COVID-19.

In DNA, the CDR3 is TGTGCCAGAACCGGGACAGGGGATTCACCCCTCCACTTT. Translation gives CARTGTGDSPLHF. The chain carries TRBV2 and TRBJ1-6, with 10 bases aligning to TRBD1. The CDR3 contains 13 residues. The V and J ends lost 9 bases and 8 bases, in that order; junction bases with no gene match: 4. Germline CDR1 SNHLY, CDR2 FYNNEI. Complete variable domain (other parts from reference TRBV2 and TRBJ1-6): EPEVTQTPSHQVTQMGQEVILRCVPISNHLYFYWYRQILGQKVEFLVSFYNNEISEKSEIFDDQFSVERPDGSNFTLKIRSTKLEDSAMYFCARTGTGDSPLHFGNGTRLTVT.

The chain employs TRBV4-3 and TRBJ2-6; TRBD1 agrees at 8 bases. The length of the CDR3 is 18 residues. J lost 3 bases, V lost 4 bases, and 11 bases had no gene match. Per germline, CDR1 LGHNA and CDR2 YSLEER. The CDR3: CASSPKAGGDYGANVLTF. The CDR3 DNA reads TGCGCCAGCAGCCCTAAGGCAGGGGGCGATTATGGGGCCAACGTCCTGACTTTC.

The chain joins TRBV14 to TRBJ2-5, with D hard to call. Trimming removed 4 bases from V and 7 bases from J, with 13 bases in between. Germline V gene data show CDR1 as SGHDN and CDR2 as FVKESK. The CDR3 spans 13 residues. The CDR3 DNA reads as TGTGCCAGCAGCCCTCGGCCGTCGGGGACCCAGTACTTC. It is translated as CASSPRPSGTQYF.

The gene calls are TRBV19 and TRBJ1-2; possible D gene TRBD1, 6 bases. V gave up 6 bases and J gave up 2 bases, with 10 bases separating them. Germline V lookup: CDR1 LNHDA, CDR2 SQIVND (reference sequence). The CDR3 runs 13 residues. The DNA of the CDR3 is TGTGCCAGTAGAACAGGGCCGAACTATGGCTACACCTTC. This encodes CASRTGPNYGYTF.

The chain employs TRBV3-1 (or the pseudogene TRBV3-2) and TRBJ2-1; 8 positions agree with TRBD2. The germline V gene has CDR1 LGHDT and CDR2 YNNKEL (reference sequence). There are 16 residues in the CDR3. Germline trimming cut 0 bases from V and 4 bases from J; bases unmatched to any gene: 5. The CDR3 DNA sequence: TGTGCCAGCAGCCAAGAATGGCTAGCGGGTTACAATGAGCAGTTCTTC. This sequence encodes CASSQEWLAGYNEQFF.

This rearrangement joins TRBV10-3 to TRBJ2-3; TRBD2 matches at 13 bases. Trimming removed 4 bases from V and 4 bases from J; junction bases left unmatched: 11. Germline V CDR1 and CDR2: ENHRY, SYGVKD. This CDR3 has 18 residues. DNA of the CDR3: TGTGCCATCAGTGGGACTAGCGGGAGATTGTTCGAAGCAGATACGCAGTATTTT. It is translated as CAISGTSGRLFEADTQYF.

The V call is TRBV28, the J call TRBJ2-6; tentatively, D is TRBD2 (6 bases). CDR1 MDHEN and CDR2 SYDVKM come from the germline V gene. The CDR3 is 17 amino acids. The V end was cut by 2 bases, the J end by 1 base, with 12 bases between. In nucleotides, the CDR3 is TGTGCCAGCAGTTTAACACGGGAGATTTCTGGGGCCAACGTCCTGACTTTC. Encoded protein: CASSLTREISGANVLTF.

The rearrangement links TRBV7-2 to TRBJ2-7; 12 positions match TRBD2. Trimming cost V 5 bases and J 3 bases; bases outside gene matches: 11. CDR1 is SGHTA, CDR2 FQGNSA, per germline. The CDR3 runs to 17 residues. As DNA, the CDR3 is TGTGCCAGCAGCCACAGAACTAGCGGGAGGCCGGGCTACGAGCAGTACTTC. It is translated as CASSHRTSGRPGYEQYF.

This chain joins TRBV7-2 and TRBJ1-1, with TRBD1 as a possible D gene (6 bases). V lost 5 bases and J 1 base, leaving 14 bases between the germline ends. In germline, CDR1 is SGHTA, CDR2 FQGNSA. The CDR3 totals 15 residues. The CDR3 sequence is CASSIDYRENTEAFF. The CDR3 DNA reads TGTGCCAGCAGCATTGACTACAGGGAGAACACTGAAGCTTTCTTT.

The CDR3 loop is CASSLRFGRNQPQHF. The CDR3 DNA reads TGTGCCAGCAGTTTACGTTTCGGCAGGAATCAGCCCCAGCATTTT. V and J are TRBV28 and TRBJ1-5; D gene uncertain. Germline V CDR1 and CDR2: MDHEN, SYDVKM. CDR3 length: 15 residues. The V end was cut by 2 bases, the J end by 4 bases, with 12 bases between.

The rearrangement joins TRBV19 to TRBJ2-3; tentative D call: TRBD2 (6 bases). From germline, CDR1 is LNHDA and CDR2 SQIVND (reference sequence). V dropped 1 base and J dropped 4 bases, with 12 bases sitting between them. This CDR3 is 15 amino acids long. The CDR3 is CASSIATGAADTQYF. In DNA, the CDR3 is TGTGCCAGTAGTATAGCAACGGGAGCCGCAGATACGCAGTATTTT. The full variable domain, with the rest looked up from reference TRBV19 and TRBJ2-3, is DGGITQSPKYLFRKEGQNVTLSCEQNLNHDAMYWYRQDPGQGLRLIYYSQIVNDFQKGDIAEGYSVSREKKESFPLTVTSAQKNPTAFYLCASSIATGAADTQYFGPGTRLTVL.

V is TRBV4-3 and J is TRBJ2-7, with 10 bases that match TRBD1. CDR1 is LGHNA, CDR2 YSLEER, per germline. The CDR3 has 16 residues. J was trimmed by 5 bases and V by 4 bases; bases with no gene match: 11. Here the CDR3 reads CASSPLLGQGPDEQYF. Written as DNA, the CDR3 is TGCGCCAGCAGCCCCCTCTTGGGACAGGGGCCCGACGAGCAGTACTTC.

The V call is TRBV7-2, the J call TRBJ2-5; D is perhaps TRBD2 (5 bases). CDR1 SGHTA and CDR2 FQGNSA come from the germline V gene. This CDR3 contains 15 residues. V lost 2 bases and J 4 bases, leaving 14 bases between the germline ends. CDR3 nucleotide sequence: TGTGCCAGCAGCTTATCTCGGGCTAGCAGAGAGACCCAGTACTTC. Translating it yields CASSLSRASRETQYF.

Only one count was recorded for this clone. The genes are TRBV2 and TRBJ2-7; tentatively, D is TRBD2 (5 bases). Germline CDR1 SNHLY, CDR2 FYNNEI. Trimming removed 6 bases at V and 8 bases at J, with 14 bases between. The CDR3 extends over 12 amino acids. In DNA form, the CDR3 reads TGTGCCAGCAGGGACTCCCTCGGCCAGCAGTACTTC. Residues: CASRDSLGQQYF.

This clone appeared once. This rearrangement joins TRBV11-3 to TRBJ2-1, with 15 bases lining up with TRBD2. Germline assignment: CDR1 SGHNT and CDR2 YENEEA. The CDR3 is 16 residues long. The V gene end was trimmed by 4 bases and the J gene end by 6 bases; junction bases not matched to a gene: 4. DNA of the CDR3: TGTGCCAGCAGCTACCGGACTAGCGGGAGGGGCAATGAGCAGTTCTTC. This codes for CASSYRTSGRGNEQFF.

The chain combines TRBV6-4 with TRBJ2-1, with 9 bases aligning to TRBD1. Germline V gene data show CDR1 as MRHNA and CDR2 as SNTAGT. V was clipped by 5 bases and J by 7 bases; unmatched bases: 12. The CDR3 totals 16 residues. CDR3 sequence: CASSPSGQGTGNEQFF. The CDR3 nucleotides are TGTGCCAGCAGTCCCTCGGGACAGGGTACGGGGAATGAGCAGTTCTTC.

This clone was observed a few times. J is TRBJ2-7 and V is TRBV4-2, with D unresolved. Germline assignment: CDR1 LGHNA and CDR2 YNFKEQ. The CDR3 has 13 residues. Deletions cut 1 base from V and 5 bases from J, with 9 bases between. In DNA, the CDR3 is TGTGCCAGCAGCCAAGTTGCGAGGCACGAGCAGTACTTC. Protein: CASSQVARHEQYF.

The J gene is TRBJ2-1, the V gene TRBV28; 10 nucleotides line up with TRBD2. CDR3 length equals 16 residues. The V gene's germline CDR1 is MDHEN and CDR2 SYDVKM. With 7 bases clipped from V and 3 bases from J, the junction kept 9 bases outside the gene matches. CDR3 region: CASTQATSGFYNEQFF. In nucleotides, the CDR3 is TGTGCCAGCACCCAGGCGACTAGCGGGTTCTACAATGAGCAGTTCTTC.

The rearrangement joins TRBV5-1 to TRBJ1-5; D is unresolved. The CDR3 runs 14 residues. Germline CDR1 and CDR2: SGHRS and YFSETQ. V shed 7 bases and J shed 5 bases, with 16 bases lying between them. The CDR3 loop is CASAVERRDQPQHF. DNA for the CDR3: TGCGCCAGCGCAGTGGAGAGGAGAGATCAGCCCCAGCATTTT.

The rearrangement joins TRBV5-1 to TRBJ2-7; D may be TRBD2 (5 bases). CDR3 length equals 16 residues. CDR1 and CDR2 (germline): SGHRS, YFSETQ. The V end lost 0 bases, the J end lost 1 base, and 14 bases lay between the germline ends. The CDR3 DNA is TGCGCCAGCAGCTTGGCCGGAAGCGGTCTGTCCTACGAGCAGTACTTC. Its translation is CASSLAGSGLSYEQYF.

V and J are TRBV6-5 and TRBJ2-7; 7 bases fit TRBD1. With 2 bases clipped from V and 3 bases from J, the junction kept 4 bases outside the gene matches. CDR1 and CDR2 from the germline V gene are MNHEY and SVGAGI. The CDR3 loop spans 14 amino acids. As DNA, the CDR3 is TGTGCCAGCAGTTACAGGGCAGGGGGCTACGAGCAGTACTTC. This gives the protein CASSYRAGGYEQYF.

As DNA, the CDR3 is TGTGCCAGCAGTTACTCATTCAGGGTAGGCTACACCTTC. Translating it yields CASSYSFRVGYTF. This chain links TRBV6-5 with TRBJ1-2; D may be TRBD1 (5 bases). Germline assignment: CDR1 MNHEY and CDR2 SVGAGI. V gave up 0 bases and J gave up 8 bases, with 10 bases separating them. This CDR3 comprises 13 residues.

The rearrangement links TRBV7-6 to TRBJ2-1; 8 nucleotides line up with TRBD2. Germline lookup yields CDR1 SGHVS and CDR2 FNYEAQ. The CDR3 loop spans 14 amino acids. Trimming cost V 5 bases and J 6 bases; bases outside gene matches: 6. In DNA form, the CDR3 reads TGTGCCAGCAGCCCCAGTGCGGGGGGCAATGAGCAGTTCTTC. Its translation is CASSPSAGGNEQFF.

J is TRBJ1-2 and V is TRBV5-4; maybe TRBD1 (5 bases). Trimming cost V 3 bases and J 4 bases, with 13 bases left between them. CDR1 SGHNT and CDR2 YYREEE come from the germline V gene (reference sequence). CDR3 length: 14 amino acids. The CDR3 is CASSSPPGSYGYTF. The CDR3 region has the DNA TGTGCCAGCAGCTCACCTCCAGGGTCCTATGGCTACACCTTC. The full variable domain, with the rest looked up from reference TRBV5-4 and TRBJ1-2, is ETGVTQSPTHLIKTRGQQVTLRCSSQSGHNTVSWYQQALGQGPQFIFQYYREEENGRGNFPPRFSGLQFPNYSSELNVNALELDDSALYLCASSSPPGSYGYTFGSGTRLTVV.

The chain combines TRBV27 with TRBJ2-7, with D perhaps TRBD2 (7 bases). This CDR3 region has 17 residues. Germline CDR1 MNHEY, CDR2 SMNVEV (reference sequence). Trimming pared 0 bases from V and 2 bases from J, leaving 17 bases between. The CDR3 region is CASSLSSITGGPYEQYF. CDR3 DNA sequence: TGTGCCAGCAGTTTATCAAGTATTACCGGGGGGCCCTACGAGCAGTACTTC.

The chain uses TRBV20-1 and TRBJ2-5; 9 nucleotides align to TRBD1. This CDR3 is 11 amino acids long. CDR1 DFQATT and CDR2 SNEGSKA come from the germline V gene (reference sequence). The CDR3 loop reads CSTGGGETQYF. CDR3 coding DNA: TGCAGCACAGGGGGCGGGGAGACCCAGTACTTC.

CDR3 in DNA: TGTGCCAGCAGTTTAAGGAACAGGGGCCCCTACGAGCAGTACTTC. Its translation is CASSLRNRGPYEQYF. The rearrangement uses TRBV28 and TRBJ2-7; TRBD1 aligns across 7 bases. V was clipped by 2 bases and J by 2 bases; unmatched bases: 6. This CDR3 is 15 amino acids long. The germline gives CDR1 MDHEN, CDR2 SYDVKM. Variable domain in full (rest from reference TRBV28 and TRBJ2-7): DVKVTQSSRYLVKRTGEKVFLECVQDMDHENMFWYRQDPGLGLRLIYFSYDVKMKEKGDIPEGYSVSREKKERFSLILESASTNQTSMYLCASSLRNRGPYEQYFGPGTRLTVT.

This CDR3 is CASSPGLANYNEQFF. CDR3 sequence (DNA): TGTGCCAGCAGTCCGGGACTAGCGAACTACAATGAGCAGTTCTTC. V and J are TRBV27 and TRBJ2-1, with 10 positions matching TRBD2. Germline assignment: CDR1 MNHEY and CDR2 SMNVEV (reference sequence). J gave up 3 bases and V 5 bases, and 4 bases lay outside the gene matches. This CDR3 spans 15 amino acids.

V gene TRBV7-9 combines with J gene TRBJ1-4; 8 bases align to TRBD1. The CDR3 is 14 amino acids. Germline lookup yields CDR1 SEHNR and CDR2 FQNEAQ (reference sequence). V gave up 8 bases and J gave up 4 bases; unmatched junction bases: 6. The CDR3 reads CASVRGRNNEKLFF. The CDR3 DNA sequence: TGTGCCAGCGTCAGGGGGCGTAATAATGAAAAACTGTTTTTT.

The rearrangement links TRBV15 to TRBJ2-4; D is perhaps TRBD1 (5 bases). CDR1 and CDR2 from the germline V gene are LNHNV and YYDKDF (reference sequence). The CDR3 is 15 residues long. With 0 bases removed from V and 7 bases from J, the gap between germline ends came to 13 bases. CDR3 residues: CATSREAGIGNIQYF. The CDR3 nucleotides read TGTGCCACCAGCAGAGAGGCAGGGATTGGTAACATTCAGTACTTC.

This rearrangement joins TRBV6-5 to TRBJ2-3, with 7 nucleotides matching TRBD2. The CDR3 has 15 amino acids. Germline-derived CDR1 and CDR2 are MNHEY and SVGAGI. With 5 bases clipped from V and 2 bases from J, the junction kept 7 bases outside the gene matches. DNA for the CDR3: TGTGCCAGCAGTCTAGGGACTACCTTCACAGATACGCAGTATTTT. It codes for CASSLGTTFTDTQYF.